The present T cell receptor beta chain was sequenced within a study of T cell responses to AZD1222 COVID-19 vaccine. This table comes from immunoSEQ multiplex PCR, and its TCRdb copy is limited to in-frame clones, with some not included. The data contain some 97,000 clones, roughly 91% of them seen just once; the ten biggest clones take up 1.7%. Broader study findings: Spike-specific TCRs gained breadth and depth after people received two AZD1222 doses. There were vaccine-associated CD4 TCRs across spike, dominant at 160-218 and 743-854.

Per germline, CDR1 MRHNA and CDR2 SNTAGT. V shed 4 bases and J shed 4 bases, with 20 bases lying between them. CDR3 length: 17 amino acids. On this clone itself: Its antigen is as yet unknown.

The clonotype originates from an adult in good health. This specimen was peripheral blood, taken on day 0 of AZD1222 vaccination. The V and J genes are TRBV6-4 and TRBJ1-5, with D tentatively TRBD1 (5 bases). DNA for the CDR3: TGTGCCAGCAGTGTCGTCATTCAGGGTAGGGGAAATCAGCCCCAGCATTTT. Its protein is CASSVVIQGRGNQPQHF.